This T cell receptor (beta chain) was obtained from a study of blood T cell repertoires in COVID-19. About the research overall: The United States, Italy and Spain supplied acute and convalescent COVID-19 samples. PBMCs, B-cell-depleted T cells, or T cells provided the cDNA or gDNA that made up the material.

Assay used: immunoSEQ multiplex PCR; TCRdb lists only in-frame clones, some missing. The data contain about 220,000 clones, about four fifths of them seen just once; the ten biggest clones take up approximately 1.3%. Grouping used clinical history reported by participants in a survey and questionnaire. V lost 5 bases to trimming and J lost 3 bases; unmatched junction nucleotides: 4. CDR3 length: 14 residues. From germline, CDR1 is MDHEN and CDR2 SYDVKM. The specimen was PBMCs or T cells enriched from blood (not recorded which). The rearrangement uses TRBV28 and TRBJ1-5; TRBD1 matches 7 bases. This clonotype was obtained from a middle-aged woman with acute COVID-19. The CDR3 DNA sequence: TGTGCCAGCAGTATACAGGGGATCAATCAGCCCCAGCATTTT. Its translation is CASSIQGINQPQHF.